The subject of this entry is one T cell receptor beta chain. No antigen is known for it. Base quality data are lacking; no much larger clone is found one base away. The source of the sample is a study of CD8+CD57+ T cells in acquired aplastic anemia (dated by TCRdb to 2017 to 2018). Study-wide context: A mean of 3.2 ug of DNA, ranging from roughly 0.17 to 30 ug, was extracted from sorted CD4+ and CD8+ cells. An average of roughly 10 million reads for CD4+ cells and 11 million to 12 million reads for CD8+ cells was obtained from healthy donor samples. Paper-wide results and their limitations: Although 25 to 30 CD8+ CDR3 sequences were shared by patients and controls, these sequences appeared highly expressed in patients and within the immunodominant clones of patients. Between patients and healthy controls, no significant difference in CD8+ Simpson's diversity was found (P=0.060).

Genomic DNA served as template for TCR beta VDJ combination and CDR3 sequence profiling. An Illumina HiSeq 2000 was the platform used for TCR repertoire sequencing. Turning to the authors' computational methods: Repertoires were assessed using TRBV/TRBJ rearrangement plots, CDR3 size and DJ length profiles, and Simpson's diversity index. Whichever DNA sequence was most abundant in the deep sequencing data was defined as the immunodominant clone. CDR3 amino acid sequences were checked for sharing across subjects and were also compared against the VDJdb database and published repertoires. TCRdb's own reprocessing of the public reads used fastp at Q25 and MiXCR and kept productive beta chains. Rows are combined by CDR3 protein, so each entry shows the most common genes and DNA. V and J calls and clone size were set by TCRdb, not the authors. The sample has 90,000 to 130,000 distinct CDR3 sequences on record, less than 65% of them singletons. The ten largest clonotypes hold about 32% of the sample.

In this study, sorted CD4+ and CD8+ T cells from the blood of healthy subjects and of severe aplastic anemia patients had their TCR repertoires deep-sequenced. Ficoll-Paque density gradient centrifugation was used to isolate peripheral blood mononuclear cells. CD4+ and CD8+ T cells were sorted by FACS or magnetic beads before DNA extraction. The TCR was taken from a human donor in good health, serving as a control. Sequencing used sorted CD4+, CD8+, or CD8+CD57+ T cells (not recorded which) from PBMCs.

The DNA reads as follows: TGTGCCACCAGTGCTAGATCCGGGGGATATGAGCAGTTCTTC. Its protein product is CATSARSGGYEQFF. This chain joins TRBV24-1 to TRBJ2-1; the D gene is perhaps TRBD2, from 6 matching bases. The germline V gene specifies KGHDR as CDR1 and SFDVKD as CDR2. Counted from cysteine to phenylalanine, this CDR3 has 14 amino acids. This entry keeps only the CDR3 DNA: 42 bases, framed from base 1. Deletion took 5 bases off V and 8 bases off J, with a span of 15 bases between the germline ends.